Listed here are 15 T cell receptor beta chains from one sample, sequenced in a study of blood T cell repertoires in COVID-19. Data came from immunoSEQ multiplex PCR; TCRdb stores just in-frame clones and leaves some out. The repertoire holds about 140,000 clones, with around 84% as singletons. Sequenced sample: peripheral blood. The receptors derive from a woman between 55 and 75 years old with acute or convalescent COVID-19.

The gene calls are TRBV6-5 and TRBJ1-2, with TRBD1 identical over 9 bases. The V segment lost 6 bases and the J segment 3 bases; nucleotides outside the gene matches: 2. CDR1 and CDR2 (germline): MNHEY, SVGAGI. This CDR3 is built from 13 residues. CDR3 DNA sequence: TGTGCCAGCAGAACAGGGGGCTACTATGGCTACACCTTC. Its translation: CASRTGGYYGYTF.

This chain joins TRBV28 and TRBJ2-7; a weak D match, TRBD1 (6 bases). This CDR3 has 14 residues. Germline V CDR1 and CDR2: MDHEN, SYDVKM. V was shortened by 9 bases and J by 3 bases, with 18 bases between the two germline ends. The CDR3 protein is CASHSGTRIYEQYF. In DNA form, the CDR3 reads TGTGCCAGTCATTCCGGGACAAGAATCTACGAGCAGTACTTC.

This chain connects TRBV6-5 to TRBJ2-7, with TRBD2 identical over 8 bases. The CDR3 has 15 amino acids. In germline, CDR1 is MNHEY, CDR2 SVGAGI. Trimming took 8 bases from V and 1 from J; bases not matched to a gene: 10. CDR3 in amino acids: CASEGGAGGSYEQYF. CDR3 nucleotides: TGTGCCAGCGAGGGAGGTGCGGGGGGATCCTACGAGCAGTACTTC.

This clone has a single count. Written as DNA, the CDR3 is TGTGCCAGCAGTTACTCGATCGGTGGGGCCTCCTACGAGCAGTACTTC. Protein sequence: CASSYSIGGASYEQYF. This chain links TRBV6-5 with TRBJ2-7; D perhaps matches TRBD1 (5 bases). The CDR3 spans 16 residues. Germline loops: CDR1 MNHEY, CDR2 SVGAGI. V gave up 0 bases and J gave up 0 bases, with 12 bases separating them.

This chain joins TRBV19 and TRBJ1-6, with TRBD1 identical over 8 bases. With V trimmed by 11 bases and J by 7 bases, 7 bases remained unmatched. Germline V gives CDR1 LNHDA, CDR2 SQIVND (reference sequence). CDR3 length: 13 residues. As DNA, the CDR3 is TGTGCCGGGAGACAGGGGTTGAATTCACCCCTCCACTTT. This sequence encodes CAGRQGLNSPLHF.

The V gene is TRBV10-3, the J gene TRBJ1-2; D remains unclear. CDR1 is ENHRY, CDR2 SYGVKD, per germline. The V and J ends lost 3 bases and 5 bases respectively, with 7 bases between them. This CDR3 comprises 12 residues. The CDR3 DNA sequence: TGTGCCATCAGTGAAGCGGTATATGGCTACACCTTC. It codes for CAISEAVYGYTF.

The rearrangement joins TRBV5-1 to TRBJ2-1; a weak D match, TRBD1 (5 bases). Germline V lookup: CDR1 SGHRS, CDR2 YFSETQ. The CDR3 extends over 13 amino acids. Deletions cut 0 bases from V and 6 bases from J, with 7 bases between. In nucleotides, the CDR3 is TGCGCCAGCAGCTTGGGGGGCTCCAATGAGCAGTTCTTC. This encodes CASSLGGSNEQFF.

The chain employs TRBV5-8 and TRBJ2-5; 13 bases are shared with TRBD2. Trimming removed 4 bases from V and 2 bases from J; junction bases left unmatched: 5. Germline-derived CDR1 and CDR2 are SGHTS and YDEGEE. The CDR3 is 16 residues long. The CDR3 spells CASSLRLAGGQETQYF. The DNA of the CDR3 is TGTGCCAGCAGCCTGAGACTAGCGGGGGGACAAGAGACCCAGTACTTC.

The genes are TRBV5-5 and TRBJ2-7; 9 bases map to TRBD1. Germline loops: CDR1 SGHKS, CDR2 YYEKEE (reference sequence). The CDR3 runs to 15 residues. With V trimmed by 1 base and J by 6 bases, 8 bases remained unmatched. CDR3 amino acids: CASSLISQGALEQYF. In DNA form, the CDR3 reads TGTGCCAGCAGCTTGATATCACAGGGGGCTCTCGAGCAGTACTTC.

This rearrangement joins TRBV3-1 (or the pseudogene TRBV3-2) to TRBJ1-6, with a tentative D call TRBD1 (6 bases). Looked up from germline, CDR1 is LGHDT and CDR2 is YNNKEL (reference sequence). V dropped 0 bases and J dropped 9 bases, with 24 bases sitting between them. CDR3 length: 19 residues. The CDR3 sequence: CASSQESPGGADRVSPLHF. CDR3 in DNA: TGTGCCAGCAGCCAAGAGAGCCCTGGGGGGGCTGATCGTGTTTCACCCCTCCACTTT.

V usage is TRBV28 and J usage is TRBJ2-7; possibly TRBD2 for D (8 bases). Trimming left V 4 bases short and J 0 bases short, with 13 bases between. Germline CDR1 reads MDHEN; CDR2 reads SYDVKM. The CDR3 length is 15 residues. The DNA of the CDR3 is TGTGCCAGCAGTTATAGCGGGACAGCCTCCTACGAGCAGTACTTC. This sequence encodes CASSYSGTASYEQYF.

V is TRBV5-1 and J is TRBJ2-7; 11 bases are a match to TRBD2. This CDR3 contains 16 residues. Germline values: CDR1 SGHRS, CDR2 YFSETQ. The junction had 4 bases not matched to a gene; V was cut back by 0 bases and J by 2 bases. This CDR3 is CASSLGSTSGTYEQYF. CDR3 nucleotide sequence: TGCGCCAGCAGCTTGGGTTCGACTAGCGGGACCTACGAGCAGTACTTC.

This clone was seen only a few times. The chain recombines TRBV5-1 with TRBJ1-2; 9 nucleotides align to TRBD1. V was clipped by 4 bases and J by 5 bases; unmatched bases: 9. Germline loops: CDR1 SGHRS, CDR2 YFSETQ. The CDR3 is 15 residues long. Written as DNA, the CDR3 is TGCGCCAGCAGCCTTGCCGGGACAGGGCCATATGGCTACACCTTC. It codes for CASSLAGTGPYGYTF.

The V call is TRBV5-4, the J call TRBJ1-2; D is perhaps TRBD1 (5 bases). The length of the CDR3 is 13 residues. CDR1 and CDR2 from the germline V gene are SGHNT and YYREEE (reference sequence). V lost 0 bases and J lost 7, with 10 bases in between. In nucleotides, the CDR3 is TGTGCCAGCAGCTTGGGGCAGGGCCCTGGCTACACCTTC. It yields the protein CASSLGQGPGYTF. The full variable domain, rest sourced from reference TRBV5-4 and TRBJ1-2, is ETGVTQSPTHLIKTRGQQVTLRCSSQSGHNTVSWYQQALGQGPQFIFQYYREEENGRGNFPPRFSGLQFPNYSSELNVNALELDDSALYLCASSLGQGPGYTFGSGTRLTVV.

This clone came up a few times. CDR3 coding DNA: TGTGCCAGCAACCCGCAGGGGGACCGCTACGAGCAGTACTTC. It translates to CASNPQGDRYEQYF. The chain couples TRBV2 to TRBJ2-7; TRBD1 matches at 7 bases. Germline V gene sequence: CDR1 SNHLY, CDR2 FYNNEI. Trimming took 7 bases from V and 3 from J; bases not matched to a gene: 9. This CDR3 region has 14 residues.